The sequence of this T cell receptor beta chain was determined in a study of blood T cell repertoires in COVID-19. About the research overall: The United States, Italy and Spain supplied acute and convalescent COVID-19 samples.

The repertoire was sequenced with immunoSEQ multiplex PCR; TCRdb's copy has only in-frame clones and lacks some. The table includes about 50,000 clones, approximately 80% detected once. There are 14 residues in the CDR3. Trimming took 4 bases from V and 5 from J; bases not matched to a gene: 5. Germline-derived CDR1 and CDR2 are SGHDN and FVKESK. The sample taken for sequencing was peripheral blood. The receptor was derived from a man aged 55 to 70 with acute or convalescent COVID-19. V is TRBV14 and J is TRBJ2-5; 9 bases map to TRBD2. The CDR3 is CASSPGLARETQYF. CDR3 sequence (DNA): TGTGCCAGCAGCCCCGGACTAGCGCGGGAGACCCAGTACTTC.